The rows below give T cell receptor beta chains drawn from one sample of a study of shared clonotypes between healthy human individuals. Assay used: immunoSEQ multiplex PCR; TCRdb lists only in-frame clones, some missing. This table holds 1.5 million to 2.5 million clones, about 95% found once. Sequenced sample: naive CD8+ T cells sorted from blood. The source is a man younger than 30 in good health. Both conserved end residues are part of each CDR3. D genes are given only for firm matches. Only part of the rows carry a size: once, few, many, or a class if the clone is expanded.

>TRBJ2-7|TRBV6-1|-|-
CASSEVDRVGEQYF
TGTGCCAGCAGTGAAGTCGATAGGGTAGGTGAGCAGTACTTC
>TRBJ2-7|TRBV6-5|-|-
CASSLTGSYEQYF
TGTGCCAGCAGTCTGACGGGTTCCTACGAGCAGTACTTC
>TRBJ2-7|TRBV27|TRBD2|-
CASSLKGTSYEQYF
TGTGCCAGCAGTTTAAAGGGGACTAGCTACGAGCAGTACTTC
>TRBJ2-1|TRBV6-6|-|-
CASSYSVAYNEQFF
TGTGCCAGCAGTTACTCCGTAGCGTACAATGAGCAGTTCTTC
>TRBJ1-2|TRBV7-6|-|-
CASSEDVRSYGYTF
TGTGCCAGCAGCGAAGATGTCCGGAGCTATGGCTACACCTTC
>TRBJ2-7|TRBV4-3|-|-
CASSPRAEGSSYEQYF
TGCGCCAGCAGCCCGAGGGCTGAGGGAAGTTCCTACGAGCAGTACTTC
>TRBJ1-1|TRBV6-6|-|once
CASSYSPEGTEAFF
TGTGCCAGCAGTTACTCGCCGGAAGGAACTGAAGCTTTCTTT
>TRBJ2-7|TRBV9|-|-
CASSSGVGEQYF
TGTGCCAGCAGTTCAGGGGTTGGGGAGCAGTACTTC
>TRBJ2-2|TRBV5-1|-|-
CASSLALSGQDTGELFF
TGCGCCAGCAGCTTGGCCTTGTCAGGGCAGGACACCGGGGAGCTGTTTTTT
>TRBJ2-1|TRBV20-1|-|-
CSANYNEQFF
TGCAGTGCAAACTACAATGAGCAGTTCTTC
>TRBJ2-5|TRBV2|-|-
CASSAPDWYQETQYF
TGTGCCAGCAGTGCCCCGGATTGGTACCAAGAGACCCAGTACTTC
>TRBJ1-1|TRBV28|-|-
CASSGGDNTEAFF
TGTGCCAGCAGTGGCGGGGACAACACTGAAGCTTTCTTT
>TRBJ2-2|TRBV5-1|TRBD2|-
CASSSKWTSGDTGELFF
TGCGCCAGCAGCTCAAAATGGACTAGCGGGGACACCGGGGAGCTGTTTTTT
>TRBJ1-5|TRBV5-4|-|-
CASSHGPGNNQPQHF
TGTGCCAGCAGCCACGGGCCGGGGAACAATCAGCCCCAGCATTTT
>TRBJ2-7|TRBV11-2|-|-
CASSLGTDYEQYF
TGTGCCAGCAGCCTCGGGACGGACTACGAGCAGTACTTC
>TRBJ1-6|TRBV5-6|-|-
CASSLGWAYSPLHF
TGTGCCAGCAGCTTGGGCTGGGCGTACTCACCCCTCCACTTT
>TRBJ1-6|TRBV14|-|-
CASSQVAGYNSPLHF
TGTGCCAGCAGCCAAGTAGCAGGGTATAATTCACCCCTCCACTTT